The 22 T cell receptor beta chains presented below share a single source sample, sequenced in a study of blood T cell repertoires in COVID-19. Clones were read by immunoSEQ multiplex PCR, and TCRdb kept only the in-frame ones, dropping some. This repertoire shows 200,000 to 250,000 clones, roughly 87% found once; its top ten account for 2.6%. Specimen: PBMCs or T cells enriched from blood (not recorded which). The receptor source for this set is a woman aged 25 to 39 with acute COVID-19.

The chain is built from TRBV11-3 and TRBJ2-1, with TRBD2 matching over 10 bases. V shed 4 bases and J 0 bases; nucleotides not matched to a gene: 0. The CDR3 spans 15 residues. Germline CDR1 SGHNT, CDR2 YENEEA. CDR3 in amino acids: CASSSSGSSYNEQFF. Here the CDR3 DNA reads TGTGCCAGCAGCTCTAGCGGGAGCTCCTACAATGAGCAGTTCTTC.

This clone was counted a few times. The chain is built from TRBV5-4 and TRBJ1-2; a possible D gene is TRBD1 (6 bases). Trimming took 0 bases from V and 3 from J, leaving 15 bases between them. Germline values: CDR1 SGHNT, CDR2 YYREEE (reference sequence). There are 16 residues in the CDR3. CDR3 residues: CASSLEARTAYYGYTF. CDR3 nucleotide sequence: TGTGCCAGCAGCTTGGAAGCCAGGACAGCTTACTATGGCTACACCTTC.

The gene calls are TRBV30 and TRBJ2-3; 8 positions match TRBD2. Germline V gene data show CDR1 as GTSNPN and CDR2 as SVGIG (reference sequence). The CDR3 loop spans 14 amino acids. After removal of 0 bases from V and 8 bases from J, the junction contained 7 bases not matched to a gene. CDR3 loop: CAWSVHGGAFTQYF. The CDR3 DNA follows: TGTGCCTGGAGTGTACACGGGGGGGCTTTTACGCAGTATTTT.

The chain has TRBV9 and TRBJ1-1, with D possibly TRBD1 on 6 matching bases. Trimming took off 3 bases at V and 13 bases at J, with 19 bases between the two ends. The germline gives CDR1 SGDLS, CDR2 YYNGEE. CDR3 length: 13 amino acids. The CDR3 nucleotides read TGTGCCAGCAGCGCCCGAACCACAGGGTCTGTTTTCTTT. Encoded protein: CASSARTTGSVFF.

The V and J genes are TRBV19 and TRBJ1-1; D gene ambiguous. With 5 bases removed from V and 2 bases from J, the gap between germline ends came to 21 bases. Per the germline V gene, CDR1 is LNHDA and CDR2 is SQIVND (reference sequence). The CDR3 covers 17 residues. In nucleotides, the CDR3 is TGTGCCAGTAGTTCCCCCGGGAGGCAGAAGATAAACACTGAAGCTTTCTTT. Its translation: CASSSPGRQKINTEAFF.

The rearrangement uses TRBV12-3 or TRBV12-4 and TRBJ1-1; no definite D call. This CDR3 has 13 amino acids. V gave up 1 base and J gave up 4 bases, with 7 bases separating them. CDR3 amino acids: CASSLVLLTEAFF. The CDR3 DNA is TGTGCCAGCAGTTTAGTTCTTCTCACTGAAGCTTTCTTT.

The rearrangement uses TRBV2 and TRBJ1-2, with a tentative D call TRBD1 (5 bases). From germline, CDR1 is SNHLY and CDR2 FYNNEI. The CDR3 loop spans 13 amino acids. Deletions cut 3 bases from V and 5 bases from J, with 10 bases between. The CDR3 DNA follows: TGTGCCAGCAGTGACGGCAGGGTTTATGGCTACACCTTC. This translates into CASSDGRVYGYTF.

The CDR3 region has the DNA TGTGCCAGCAGATCCGGGACAGGCTCTGAAGCTTTCTTT. The encoded protein is CASRSGTGSEAFF. This chain links TRBV2 with TRBJ1-1; 8 bases map to TRBD1. V gave up 6 bases and J gave up 6 bases; unmatched junction bases: 6. The CDR3 consists of 13 residues. Germline lookup yields CDR1 SNHLY and CDR2 FYNNEI.

The V gene is TRBV4-3, the J gene TRBJ1-5, with D possibly being TRBD1 (5 bases). The V gene lost 2 bases and the J gene lost 7 bases, with 15 bases spanning the gap. The germline gives CDR1 LGHNA, CDR2 YSLEER. The CDR3 extends over 15 amino acids. The CDR3 region has the DNA TGCGCCAGCAGCCAAAGCTGGCAGGGAGGACAGCCCCAGCATTTT. The encoded protein is CASSQSWQGGQPQHF.

The gene calls are TRBV7-9 and TRBJ1-2; D may be TRBD1 (6 bases). Trimming cost V 5 bases and J 2 bases, with 12 bases left between them. The length of the CDR3 is 14 residues. CDR1 SEHNR and CDR2 FQNEAQ come from the germline V gene (reference sequence). The chain's CDR3 is CASSGPGQNYGYTF. DNA of the CDR3: TGTGCCAGCAGCGGCCCGGGACAAAACTATGGCTACACCTTC.

The V call is TRBV29-1, the J call TRBJ1-1; D is unresolved. Germline CDR1 reads SQVTM; CDR2 reads ANQGSEA. The CDR3 is 15 amino acids. The V and J ends lost 1 base and 0 bases respectively, with 12 bases between them. The CDR3 DNA follows: TGCAGCGTTGAAGGGCAGATTGTAATGAACACTGAAGCTTTCTTT. Protein sequence: CSVEGQIVMNTEAFF. The full variable domain, with the rest looked up from reference TRBV29-1 and TRBJ1-1, is SAVISQKPSRDICQRGTSLTIQCQVDSQVTMMFWYRQQPGQSLTLIATANQGSEATYESGFVIDKFPISRPNLTFSTLTVSNMSPEDSSIYLCSVEGQIVMNTEAFFGQGTRLTVV.

This chain joins TRBV19 and TRBJ1-5, with 7 positions matching TRBD1. Germline V CDR1 and CDR2: LNHDA, SQIVND (reference sequence). V trimming: 5 bases; J trimming: 7 bases; junction bases outside the gene matches: 8. CDR3 length: 14 amino acids. The CDR3 region is CASSPTGTGQPQHF. In DNA form, the CDR3 reads TGTGCCAGTAGTCCGACAGGGACGGGGCAGCCCCAGCATTTT.

V usage is TRBV3-1 (or the pseudogene TRBV3-2) and J usage is TRBJ1-1, with a weak D call TRBD1 (5 bases). Germline V CDR1 and CDR2: LGHDT, YNNKEL (reference sequence). V lost 3 bases and J lost 1, with 21 bases in between. The CDR3 covers 18 residues. The CDR3 sequence is CASSHLLGRGVANTEAFF. The CDR3, as DNA: TGTGCCAGCAGCCATCTTTTGGGTCGGGGGGTGGCGAACACTGAAGCTTTCTTT.

V and J are TRBV10-3 and TRBJ1-1; 7 nucleotides align to TRBD1. Germline V gene data show CDR1 as ENHRY and CDR2 as SYGVKD. The CDR3 has 14 residues. The trim removed 2 bases at V and 1 base at J, leaving 1 base unmatched. CDR3 sequence reads: CAISEAGGNTEAFF. The CDR3 nucleotides read TGTGCCATCAGTGAGGCAGGGGGGAACACTGAAGCTTTCTTT.

CDR3 amino acids: CASSDGQRANTGELFF. Written as DNA, the CDR3 is TGTGCCAGCAGTGACGGACAGAGGGCGAACACCGGGGAGCTGTTTTTT. J is TRBJ2-2 and V is TRBV6-1; tentative D call: TRBD1 (6 bases). Trimming removed 3 bases from V and 0 bases from J, with 11 bases in between. Germline V gene lookup returns CDR1 MNHNS and CDR2 SASEGT. The CDR3 has 16 amino acids.

The CDR3 sequence is CASSGPANTEAFF. The CDR3 DNA is TGTGCCTCCTCTGGGCCAGCCAACACTGAAGCTTTCTTT. This chain uses TRBV5-8 with TRBJ1-1; the D is unclear. The CDR3 is 13 amino acids. In germline, CDR1 is SGHTS, CDR2 YDEGEE. Trimming removed 10 bases from V and 2 bases from J, with 15 bases in between.

The chain joins TRBV6-1 to TRBJ1-1, with unresolved D. Germline-derived CDR1 and CDR2 are MNHNS and SASEGT. Trimming removed 2 bases from V and 0 bases from J, with 10 bases in between. The CDR3 extends over 15 amino acids. CDR3 coding DNA: TGTGCCAGCAGTGAATACGAAGCCATGAACACTGAAGCTTTCTTT. Translated: CASSEYEAMNTEAFF.

V is TRBV5-1 and J is TRBJ2-7; 10 bases map to TRBD1. The CDR3 sequence is 15 residues long. The V and J ends lost 1 base and 2 bases, in that order; junction bases with no gene match: 3. The V gene's germline CDR1 is SGHRS and CDR2 YFSETQ. In DNA, the CDR3 is TGCGCCAGCAGCTTGTTGGGACAGGGGACCTACGAGCAGTACTTC. Translating gives CASSLLGQGTYEQYF.

This rearrangement joins TRBV5-4 to TRBJ2-7, with 10 bases lining up with TRBD2. V was pared by 0 bases and J by 6 bases, with 3 bases of the junction left unmatched. Per germline, CDR1 SGHNT and CDR2 YYREEE (reference sequence). This CDR3 has 14 residues. CDR3 residues: CASSLGASGGEQYF. CDR3 coding DNA: TGTGCCAGCAGCTTGGGGGCTAGCGGGGGCGAGCAGTACTTC.

The V call is TRBV7-9, the J call TRBJ2-5; 10 positions match TRBD1. Trimming removed 10 bases from V and 4 bases from J; junction bases left unmatched: 12. Germline V gene data show CDR1 as SEHNR and CDR2 as FQNEAQ (reference sequence). The CDR3 totals 15 residues. DNA of the CDR3: TGTGCCACCAAAATCCCGGGACAGGGGACAGAGACCCAGTACTTC. This sequence encodes CATKIPGQGTETQYF.

This chain joins TRBV7-8 and TRBJ1-4; D possibly corresponds to TRBD1 (6 bases). Germline CDR1 SGHVS, CDR2 FQNEAQ. This CDR3 is built from 15 residues. Between the trimmed V and J ends, which lost 4 bases and 3 bases, there was a span of 12 bases. CDR3 DNA sequence: TGTGCCAGCAGCTCGCAGGGGCATGCTAATGAAAAACTGTTTTTT. Amino acids: CASSSQGHANEKLFF.

This chain uses TRBV10-3 with TRBJ2-1; perhaps TRBD2 as D (5 bases). CDR3 length: 13 amino acids. The germline gives CDR1 ENHRY, CDR2 SYGVKD. V was pared by 2 bases and J by 9 bases, with 11 bases between. The CDR3 is CAISEVLAGEQFF. For the CDR3, the DNA is TGTGCCATCAGTGAGGTTCTGGCGGGTGAGCAGTTCTTC.